The 13 T cell receptor beta chains reported below all come from one sample, sequenced in a study of cytomegalovirus exposure and HLA in healthy donors. Only in-frame clones appear in the TCRdb table, and some are missing; sequencing was by immunoSEQ multiplex PCR. The sample includes hundreds of thousands of clones, around 87% seen only once; the top ten take about 2%. Sequenced: PBMCs. All receptors derive from a woman between 18 and 30 years old in good health and CMV-seropositive.

This clone was detected once. This sequence joins TRBV27 and TRBJ2-1; no definite D call. The CDR3 consists of 14 residues. Germline V lookup: CDR1 MNHEY, CDR2 SMNVEV (reference sequence). V lost 2 bases, J lost 0 bases, and 5 bases lay in between. The CDR3 nucleotides read TGTGCCAGCAGTTTAATCTACTCCTACAATGAGCAGTTCTTC. Encoded protein: CASSLIYSYNEQFF.

The chain carries TRBV25-1 and TRBJ1-4, with unresolved D. From germline, CDR1 is MGHDK and CDR2 SYGVNS. V lost 3 bases, J lost 4 bases, and 12 bases lay in between. The CDR3 totals 15 residues. This CDR3 is CASSEAGLVNEKLFF. The CDR3 DNA reads TGTGCCAGCAGTGAGGCGGGATTAGTTAATGAAAAACTGTTTTTT. The variable domain in full, with the rest retrieved from reference TRBV25-1 and TRBJ1-4, is EADIYQTPRYLVIGTGKKITLECSQTMGHDKMYWYQQDPGMELHLIHYSYGVNSTEKGDLSSESTVSRIRTEHFPLTLESARPSHTSQYLCASSEAGLVNEKLFFGSGTQLSVL.

The chain combines TRBV10-1 with TRBJ2-7, with D perhaps TRBD1 (5 bases). Looked up from germline, CDR1 is WNHNN and CDR2 is SYGVQD (reference sequence). The CDR3 is made up of 14 amino acids. The V end lost 4 bases, the J end lost 2 bases, and 12 bases lay between the germline ends. Here the CDR3 DNA reads TGCGCCAGCAGTGCATTCCCCAGGGCCTACGAGCAGTACTTC. This codes for CASSAFPRAYEQYF.

The chain recombines TRBV6-6 with TRBJ2-1; D gene unclear. In germline, CDR1 is MNHNY, CDR2 SVGAGI (reference sequence). V was pared by 2 bases and J by 5 bases, with 13 bases between. This CDR3 region has 15 residues. CDR3 sequence (DNA): TGTGCCAGCAGTTACACTGCGCGGAAGGACAATGAGCAGTTCTTC. This codes for CASSYTARKDNEQFF.

The chain recombines TRBV11-1 with TRBJ2-1; 7 bases map to TRBD1. With 5 bases clipped from V and 8 bases from J, the junction kept 12 bases outside the gene matches. Germline-derived CDR1 and CDR2 are SGHAT and FQDESV (reference sequence). There are 15 residues in the CDR3. The CDR3 loop is CASSTRQGFDYEQFF. The CDR3, as DNA: TGTGCCAGCAGCACCCGACAGGGATTCGATTATGAGCAGTTCTTC.

This clone came up a few times. This chain joins TRBV2 and TRBJ2-2, with 8 positions matching TRBD2. The CDR3 is 14 residues long. Trimming took 6 bases from V and 7 from J; bases not matched to a gene: 7. Germline assignment: CDR1 SNHLY and CDR2 FYNNEI. CDR3 sequence reads: CASRGTRGDGELFF. DNA for the CDR3: TGTGCCAGCAGGGGGACTAGAGGGGACGGGGAGCTGTTTTTT. The variable domain in full, completed from reference TRBV2 and TRBJ2-2, reads EPEVTQTPSHQVTQMGQEVILRCVPISNHLYFYWYRQILGQKVEFLVSFYNNEISEKSEIFDDQFSVERPDGSNFTLKIRSTKLEDSAMYFCASRGTRGDGELFFGEGSRLTVL.

The rearrangement joins TRBV7-8 to TRBJ2-1, with 11 bases aligning to TRBD2. In germline, CDR1 is SGHVS, CDR2 FQNEAQ. V lost 7 bases, J lost 8 bases, and 19 bases stayed unmatched. The CDR3 extends over 18 amino acids. The CDR3 DNA reads TGTGCCAGCAACCTCAGGTCACTAGCGGGAGAGTCACGGGATGAGCAGTTCTTC. Its protein is CASNLRSLAGESRDEQFF.

This chain links TRBV6-6 with TRBJ1-1, with D unresolved. Trimming cost V 2 bases and J 2 bases, with 9 bases left between them. There are 14 residues in the CDR3. CDR1 is MNHNY and CDR2 is SVGAGI in the germline V gene (reference sequence). Written as DNA, the CDR3 is TGTGCCAGCAGTTACGACTCGGGTAACACTGAAGCTTTCTTT. This translates into CASSYDSGNTEAFF.

This chain links TRBV2 with TRBJ1-2; TRBD1 might be the D (5 bases). Germline V gene lookup returns CDR1 SNHLY and CDR2 FYNNEI. Trimming cost V 2 bases and J 12 bases, with 10 bases left between them. The CDR3 totals 11 residues. CDR3 in amino acids: CASSEPATDTF. CDR3 coding DNA: TGTGCCAGCAGTGAACCGGCGACAGACACCTTC.

This clone has just a few counts. This sequence joins TRBV9 and TRBJ2-2; TRBD1 agrees at 9 bases. CDR3 length equals 17 residues. Germline V lookup: CDR1 SGDLS, CDR2 YYNGEE. Unmatched junction bases numbered 12, after V lost 3 bases and J lost 6 bases. The DNA for the CDR3 is TGTGCCAGCAGCGCGCGCCGGGACAGGGCGGTTCCCGGGGAGCTGTTTTTT. Its translation is CASSARRDRAVPGELFF.

The chain uses TRBV27 and TRBJ1-5, with TRBD1 identical over 7 bases. The CDR3 covers 13 residues. Unmatched junction bases numbered 0, after V lost 2 bases and J lost 5 bases. Germline assignment: CDR1 MNHEY and CDR2 SMNVEV (reference sequence). The CDR3 DNA reads TGTGCCAGCAGTTTAGACAGGGATCAGCCCCAGCATTTT. It specifies CASSLDRDQPQHF.

The J gene is TRBJ2-7, the V gene TRBV4-1; tentative D call: TRBD2 (6 bases). V was trimmed by 4 bases and J by 5 bases, leaving 18 bases between them. From germline, CDR1 is MGHRA and CDR2 YSYEKL. CDR3 length: 15 residues. CDR3 nucleotide sequence: TGCGCCAGCAGCCCTCCCTTTTGGGGGAGGAACGAGCAGTACTTC. Translating gives CASSPPFWGRNEQYF.

The V call is TRBV28, the J call TRBJ1-5; D is perhaps TRBD1 (6 bases). The V end was cut by 5 bases, the J end by 7 bases, with 15 bases between. CDR1 is MDHEN and CDR2 is SYDVKM in the germline V gene. The CDR3 is 14 amino acids. CDR3 in amino acids: CASSPPGQSQPQHF. DNA of the CDR3: TGTGCCAGCAGTCCACCGGGACAATCCCAGCCCCAGCATTTT. The full variable domain, in which reference TRBV28 and TRBJ1-5 provide the parts outside the CDR3, is DVKVTQSSRYLVKRTGEKVFLECVQDMDHENMFWYRQDPGLGLRLIYFSYDVKMKEKGDIPEGYSVSREKKERFSLILESASTNQTSMYLCASSPPGQSQPQHFGDGTRLSIL.